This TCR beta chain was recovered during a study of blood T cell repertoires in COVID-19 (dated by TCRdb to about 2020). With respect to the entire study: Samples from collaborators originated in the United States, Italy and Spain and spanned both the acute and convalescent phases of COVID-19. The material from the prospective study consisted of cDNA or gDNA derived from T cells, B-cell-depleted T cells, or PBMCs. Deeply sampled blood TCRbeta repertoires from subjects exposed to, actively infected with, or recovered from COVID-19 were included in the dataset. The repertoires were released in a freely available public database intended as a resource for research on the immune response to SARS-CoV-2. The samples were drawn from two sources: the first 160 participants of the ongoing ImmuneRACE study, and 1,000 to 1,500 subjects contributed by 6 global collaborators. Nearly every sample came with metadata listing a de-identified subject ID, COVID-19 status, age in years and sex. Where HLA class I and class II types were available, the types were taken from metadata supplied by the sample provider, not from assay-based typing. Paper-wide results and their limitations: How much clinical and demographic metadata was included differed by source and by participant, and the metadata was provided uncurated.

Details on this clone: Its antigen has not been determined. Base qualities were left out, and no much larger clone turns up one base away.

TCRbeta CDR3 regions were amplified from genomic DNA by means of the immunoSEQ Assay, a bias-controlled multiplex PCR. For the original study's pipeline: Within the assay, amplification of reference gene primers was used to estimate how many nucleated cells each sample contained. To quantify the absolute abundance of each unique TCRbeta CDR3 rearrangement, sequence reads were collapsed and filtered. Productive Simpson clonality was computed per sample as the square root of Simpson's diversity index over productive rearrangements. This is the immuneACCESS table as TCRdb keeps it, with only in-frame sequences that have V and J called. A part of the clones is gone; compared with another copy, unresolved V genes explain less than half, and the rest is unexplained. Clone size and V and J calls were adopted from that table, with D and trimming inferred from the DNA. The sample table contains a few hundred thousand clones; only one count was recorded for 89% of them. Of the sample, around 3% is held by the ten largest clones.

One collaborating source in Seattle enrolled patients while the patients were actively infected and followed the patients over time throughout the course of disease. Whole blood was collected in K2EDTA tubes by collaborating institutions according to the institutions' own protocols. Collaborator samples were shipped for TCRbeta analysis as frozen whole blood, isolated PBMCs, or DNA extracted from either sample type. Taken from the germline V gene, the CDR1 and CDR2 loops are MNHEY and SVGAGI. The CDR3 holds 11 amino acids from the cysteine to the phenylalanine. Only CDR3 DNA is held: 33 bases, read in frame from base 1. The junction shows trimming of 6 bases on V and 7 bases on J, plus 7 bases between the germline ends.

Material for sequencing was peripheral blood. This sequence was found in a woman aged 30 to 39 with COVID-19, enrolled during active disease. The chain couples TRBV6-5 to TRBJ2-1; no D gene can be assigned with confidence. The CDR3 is CASRTLNEQFF. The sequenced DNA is TGTGCCAGCAGGACTCTGAATGAGCAGTTCTTC.